This TCR beta chain derives from a study of blood T cell repertoires in COVID-19 (dated by TCRdb to between 2020 and 2021). Study-wide context: Collaborator samples came from the United States, Italy and Spain and covered acute and convalescent phases of COVID-19. The material from the prospective study consisted of cDNA or gDNA derived from T cells, B-cell-depleted T cells, or PBMCs. The repertoires were released in a freely available public database intended as a resource for research on the immune response to SARS-CoV-2. The dataset comprised deeply sampled blood TCRbeta repertoires from subjects exposed to, actively infected with, or recovered from COVID-19. Where available, HLA class I and class II types were taken from metadata supplied by the sample provider and were not determined by assay-based typing. Samples were obtained from the ongoing ImmuneRACE study (first 160 participants) and from about 1,300 subjects provided by 6 global collaborators. The sample metadata nearly always contained a de-identified subject ID, COVID-19 status, age in years and sex. Here is what the overall study found, with its caveats: How much clinical and demographic metadata was included differed by source and by participant, and the metadata was provided uncurated.

On this clone itself: No cognate antigen has been identified for it. Nothing much larger sits one base from this clone, and base qualities are not available.

Another Seattle source contributed samples from volunteer blood donors who had recovered from COVID-19. The collaborating institutions used their own protocols to collect whole blood in K2EDTA tubes. For TCRbeta analysis, collaborator samples were shipped as frozen whole blood, as isolated PBMCs, or as DNA extracted from either sample type. TCRbeta CDR3 regions were amplified from genomic DNA by means of the immunoSEQ Assay, a bias-controlled multiplex PCR. The authors' analysis ran thus. Nucleated cell counts per sample were estimated from amplification of reference gene primers within the assay. Sequence reads were collapsed and filtered to measure the absolute abundance of every unique TCRbeta CDR3 rearrangement. Productive Simpson clonality was computed per sample as the square root of Simpson's diversity index over productive rearrangements. TCRdb re-hosts the immuneACCESS table, in-frame sequences only. Its copies lack some clones; in the studies checked, an unresolved V gene accounts for under half of them, and the cause for the rest is not known. V and J calls plus clone size are reproduced from that table; the DNA served to infer D and trimming. Across this sample there are 150,000 to 200,000 clones, with about 85% seen only once. In total, the top ten clones hold roughly 1.1% of the sample.

The specimen was peripheral blood. The source of this sequence is a man aged 55 to 70 who had recovered from COVID-19.

The DNA reads TGTGCCAGCAGCTTCACGGGTTTACGGGATACGCAGTATTTT. Its translation reads: CASSFTGLRDTQYF. The rearrangement joined TRBV7-2 to TRBJ2-3; a confident D gene designation cannot be given. V is clipped by 3 bases and J by 6 bases, and the sequence between their germline boundaries is 13 bases long. The germline V gene yields SGHTA for CDR1 and FQGNSA for CDR2. Inclusive of the bounding cysteine and phenylalanine, the CDR3 is 14 residues long. The entry retains the CDR3 DNA only, 42 bases that are in frame from base 1.